This T cell receptor (beta chain) originates from a study of a mutant IDH1 vaccine in newly diagnosed glioma. This sample's time point: week 47, end of study. Doses comprised 300 ug of mutant IDH1 20-mer peptide each, plus topical imiquimod. With respect to this clone: What it binds is not known.

Germline loops: CDR1 GTSNPN, CDR2 SVGIG (reference sequence). This CDR3 region has 10 residues. Trimming removed 0 bases at V and 8 bases at J, with 4 bases between. Clones were sequenced by immunoSEQ multiplex PCR, and TCRdb holds only the in-frame ones, with some missing. Of about 13,000 clones in the sample, roughly 79% were seen once. The sequence was obtained from a woman in her forties with glioma. Sequencing was performed on PBMCs, taken from a glioma patient whose treatment included an IDH1 peptide vaccine. This rearrangement joins TRBV30 to TRBJ1-2; D gene unclear. The DNA for the CDR3 is TGTGCCTGGAGTGTTCAGGGCTACACCTTC. Its translation: CAWSVQGYTF. Complete variable domain (other parts from reference TRBV30 and TRBJ1-2): SQTIHQWPATLVQPVGSPLSLECTVEGTSNPNLYWYRQAAGRGLQLLFYSVGIGQISSEVPQNLSASRPQDRQFILSSKKLLLSDSGFYLCAWSVQGYTFGSGTRLTVV.